Listed below are T cell receptor beta chains from one sample, sequenced in a study of cytomegalovirus exposure and HLA in healthy donors. Sequencing was performed with immunoSEQ multiplex PCR; in TCRdb, only in-frame clones are kept and a portion is missing. The table lists almost 70,000 clones, 96% of them singletons. Sequencing was carried out using PBMCs. These receptors originate from a woman aged 18-35 years in good health and CMV-seropositive. Each CDR3 is given with its conserved first and last residue. Fields, in order: clone size, D gene, V gene, CDR3 length, J gene, CDR3 DNA, CDR3 protein. The D gene is left open where the match is weak. Some rows mark clone size as missing; the rest say once, few, many or name a class of expanded clone.

size: NA; D: NA; V: TRBV9; length: 14; J: TRBJ1-4; DNA: TGTGCCAGCAGCGTAGCTGGGAGGGACGAAAAACTGTTTTTT; CDR3: CASSVAGRDEKLFF
size: NA; D: NA; V: TRBV4-1; length: 15; J: TRBJ1-2; DNA: TGCGCCAGCAGCCAAGATGAGGGCGGGGTATATGGCTACACCTTC; CDR3: CASSQDEGGVYGYTF
size: few; D: NA; V: TRBV7-8; length: 14; J: TRBJ2-7; DNA: TGTGCCAGCAGCTTAGGCGGGCCCTCCTACGAGCAGTACTTC; CDR3: CASSLGGPSYEQYF
size: NA; D: TRBD2; V: TRBV7-9; length: 17; J: TRBJ2-1; DNA: TGTGCCAGCAGCTCGCTTTCCGGGACTAGTATCCATAATGAGCAGTTCTTC; CDR3: CASSSLSGTSIHNEQFF
size: NA; D: NA; V: TRBV5-1; length: 12; J: TRBJ2-7; DNA: TGCGCCAGCAGCCCGACAGGCTACGAGCAGTACTTC; CDR3: CASSPTGYEQYF
size: NA; D: TRBD2; V: TRBV4-2; length: 20; J: TRBJ2-3; DNA: TGTGCCAGCAGCCAATTCCTTCCGGGACTAGCGGAGTCTAGCACAGATACGCAGTATTTT; CDR3: CASSQFLPGLAESSTDTQYF
size: NA; D: TRBD2; V: TRBV18; length: 15; J: TRBJ2-2; DNA: TGTGCCAGCTCACCACCCCGGGGAGGGGCCGGGGAGCTGTTTTTT; CDR3: CASSPPRGGAGELFF
size: NA; D: TRBD1; V: TRBV19; length: 16; J: TRBJ1-1; DNA: TGTGCCAGTAGTCCGCGACAGGGGCCGGGGAACACTGAAGCTTTCTTT; CDR3: CASSPRQGPGNTEAFF
size: NA; D: NA; V: TRBV9; length: 13; J: TRBJ2-1; DNA: TGTGCCAGCAGCCTACCCCCCGAGGGTGAGCAGTTCTTC; CDR3: CASSLPPEGEQFF
size: NA; D: TRBD1; V: TRBV19; length: 12; J: TRBJ1-4; DNA: TGTGCCTCCAGGGGGCGCAATGAAAAACTGTTTTTT; CDR3: CASRGRNEKLFF
size: NA; D: TRBD2; V: TRBV6-1; length: 15; J: TRBJ2-2; DNA: TGTGCCAGCAGTGAAGGGTCGGGAGGGTACCGGGAGCTGTTTTTT; CDR3: CASSEGSGGYRELFF
size: NA; D: NA; V: TRBV28; length: 15; J: TRBJ1-5; DNA: TGTGCCAGCAGTTTGACAGTATATAGCAATCAGCCCCAGCATTTT; CDR3: CASSLTVYSNQPQHF
size: NA; D: NA; V: TRBV7-9; length: 16; J: TRBJ1-4; DNA: TGTGCCAGCAGCCTAGACCCGGGACTACGGGGGGAAAAACTGTTTTTT; CDR3: CASSLDPGLRGEKLFF
size: NA; D: TRBD1; V: TRBV4-3; length: 15; J: TRBJ2-3; DNA: TGCGCCAGCAGCCAGGGACAGGGTGAGGTAGATACGCAGTATTTT; CDR3: CASSQGQGEVDTQYF
size: NA; D: NA; V: TRBV7-2; length: 15; J: TRBJ1-2; DNA: TGTGCCAGCAGCAACCGGGCCAGGGTTCAAGGTGGCTACACCTTC; CDR3: CASSNRARVQGGYTF
size: NA; D: TRBD1; V: TRBV6-6; length: 16; J: TRBJ1-4; DNA: TGTGCCAGCAGTTGGACAGGTTCTGCAACTAATGAAAAACTGTTTTTT; CDR3: CASSWTGSATNEKLFF
size: NA; D: NA; V: TRBV4-3; length: 15; J: TRBJ1-2; DNA: TGCGCCAGCAGCCAGGGGTTGGGAGCTAACTATGGCTACACCTTC; CDR3: CASSQGLGANYGYTF